The source of this T cell receptor (beta chain) is a study of regulatory T cells in long-lasting Graves disease (dated by TCRdb to the early 2020s). Turning to the overall study: Antithyroid drugs had been taken for less than 3 months by newly diagnosed Graves' disease patients. Persistent Graves' disease patients were compared with newly diagnosed Graves' disease patients by peripheral blood TCR sequencing and RNA sequencing. The study was registered as a clinical trial and conducted in China. A total of about 35 samples underwent TCR sequencing, from around 13 patients with persistent Graves' disease and about 20 patients with newly diagnosed Graves' disease.

The time point label corresponds to: newly diagnosed GD, antithyroid drugs for less than 3 months. RNA was extracted from PBMCs in TRIzol for both TCR sequencing and RNA sequencing. Graves' disease was diagnosed according to American Thyroid Association guidelines. Recruitment of patients was carried out at an endocrinology department in Xi'an, China. From each patient, approximately 10 milliliters of peripheral blood was collected into an EDTA anticoagulant tube. Ficoll Paque Plus density gradient separation was used to isolate PBMCs, and no additional T cell sorting was done. An Agilent 2100 Bioanalyzer and agarose gel were used to assess RNA quality, and a NanoDrop 2000 was used to measure RNA concentration. Points the paper makes about the study in general: As a limitation, the authors acknowledged that the small sample size may reduce accuracy. Persistent disease showed preferential use of TRBV28, TRBJ1-2 and TRBJ2-5, whereas newly diagnosed disease favored TRBV20-1 and TRBJ2-1. Compared with newly diagnosed patients, patients with persistent Graves' disease had lower TCR Shannon entropy and fewer highly expanded clones, which suggests clonal expansion. Because the primary lesion, thyroid tissue, could not be accessed, the study looked at peripheral blood alone. Sequencing and analysis were restricted to the TCR beta chain. More public clonotypes were shared among persistent patients (2,741) than among newly diagnosed patients (roughly 1,000).

This clonotype has at least ten counts. Its antigen has not been determined. The record has no base qualities; no much larger clone is one base away. Library construction relied on multiplex PCR. The listed sequencing device is Illumina HiSeq 4000. CDR3 regions were amplified by Arm-PCR with iRepertoire HTBI primers to construct TCR beta libraries. Before sequencing, the PCR products went through gel purification. The study's processing was this. Gene usage analysis of CDR3 amino acid clonotypes relied on the 60 to 65 TRBV and more than twelve TRBJ segments identified across samples. COPE and FqMerger were used to merge the filtered high-quality paired reads into contigs. Contigs were aligned with BLAST to IMGT TRBV, TRBD and TRBJ reference genes, and CDR3 was defined per IMGT. Clonotypes above 0.1% frequency were classified as highly expanded clones. Repertoire diversity was measured by Shannon entropy, and V-J evenness by the Gini coefficient. A clonotype found in more than one individual was treated as public. TCRdb reran the public reads through fastp at Q25 and MiXCR, keeping productive beta chains. Each entry is one CDR3 protein sequence, shown with its most common DNA and genes. TCRdb, rather than the study authors, made the V and J calls. The sample contains hundreds of thousands of distinct CDR3 sequences, around 15% of them found a single time. The ten largest account for less than 35% of the sample.

Measured from the cysteine to the phenylalanine, the CDR3 is 16 residues long. Only CDR3 DNA remains: 48 bases, in frame from the first base. V has 0 bases trimmed and J has 3 bases trimmed; junction bases matching no gene number 6. CDR1 and CDR2 were assigned from the germline V gene as SGHRS and YFSETQ. The sample was also reused in another study, on T cells in Graves' hyperthyroidism and ophthalmopathy. The second investigation adds: Stable Graves' hyperthyroidism was defined as the absence of progression to ophthalmopathy over 18 months of follow-up. Hyperthyroidism patients were newly diagnosed, had a disease duration of under 2 months, and were aged 18 to 65 years. The study excluded patients with uncontrolled infections, other autoimmune diseases, pregnancy or lactation. Diagnoses were established on the basis of clinical symptoms, serum thyroxine and TRAb, thyroid ultrasound, and orbital computed tomography. The TCR CDR3 was subjected to a first round of RT-PCR using the HTBI primer set and the Qiagen OneStep RT-PCR kit. Most expanded thyroid clonotypes (frequency above 0.001) were also detected in blood, a finding suggesting that blood repertoires may reflect thyroid immune responses. A model built on a 13 V-J signature distinguished ophthalmopathy from stable hyperthyroidism, reaching around 90% sensitivity and around 81% specificity in cross-validation and 80%/75% in testing. In validation, the model predicted progression to ophthalmopathy with around 71% sensitivity and over 72% specificity, a median of approximately 6.5 months before onset. To identify distinguishing TCR V-J signatures, a discovery cohort of about 100 patients was used, comprising 43 with Graves' ophthalmopathy and about 59 with stable Graves' hyperthyroidism. An independent validation cohort of under 20 hyperthyroidism patients and over 15 patients who later progressed to ophthalmopathy tested prospective prediction of ophthalmopathy. The 100 discovery patients were divided at random into training and test sets in a 7:3 ratio. The study also compared thyroid tissue and blood T-cell repertoires from a handful of Graves' hyperthyroidism patients. Once sampling was done, hyperthyroidism patients were given methimazole at a starting dose of 30 mg daily, whereas ophthalmopathy patients were given high-dose intravenous methylprednisolone. The libraries were constructed in a second round of multiplex PCR and then size-selected and purified. The libraries were sequenced on an Illumina HiSeq2000 using paired-end 100 bp reads. Raw data were processed with SOAPnuke, discarding reads with adapters, uncalled bases, mean Phred below 15, or no exact constant-primer or identifier match. High-quality paired reads were merged with COPE v1.2.5, and unique nucleotide sequences were defined as clonotypes. MiTCR v1.1 was used to align clonotypes to the IMGT TRBV, TRBD and TRBJ reference segments. The analysis was restricted to V-J combinations with a frequency above 0.0001, which together covered over 99% of the repertoires. The TCS score was defined as F50 (clonal expansion) divided by E x V (chaos), with BLOSUM62-based TCRdist calculated between CDR3 peptides within each V-J. Welch's t-statistics and random forest reduced fewer than 550 V-J features to 13, which were used in a naive Bayes classifier (R e1071). No statistical method was used to set the sample size in advance, and investigators knew the group allocation. The paper reports TCR Vbeta CDR3 sequencing of 130 to 150 peripheral blood samples: around 45 ophthalmopathy, some 80 hyperthyroidism and around 17 progressor patients.

The rearranged chain carries TRBV5-1 and TRBJ2-1, with TRBD1 matching 7 junction bases. Material: peripheral blood mononuclear cells (PBMCs), obtained at new diagnosis, from a patient treated with antithyroid drugs. This TCR derives from a man between 40 and 49 years old with Graves disease. Donor details come from another sample of the same person, matched by shared clones. The bases read TGCGCCAGCAGCTTGGCCGGGACAGCCCTCTACAATGAGCAGTTCTTC. The encoded protein is CASSLAGTALYNEQFF.